The source of this TCR beta chain is a study of T cell clonotyping in hematopoietic cell transplantation. Assay used: immunoSEQ multiplex PCR; TCRdb lists only in-frame clones, some missing. The sample shows around 25,000 clones, more than 90% of them seen only once. The CDR3 length is 14 residues. Between the trimmed V and J ends, which lost 5 bases and 2 bases, there was a span of 13 bases. Germline-derived CDR1 and CDR2 are SGHNT and YYREEE (reference sequence). This receptor was obtained from a man in his fifties in good health. Some clones in this sample may be carry-over from other donors' samples. The chain combines TRBV5-4 with TRBJ1-1, with D maybe TRBD1 (6 bases). Sequencing was performed on peripheral blood mononuclear cells. Here the CDR3 reads CASRLQQGNTEAFF. As DNA, the CDR3 is TGTGCCAGCAGACTTCAACAGGGAAACACTGAAGCTTTCTTT.